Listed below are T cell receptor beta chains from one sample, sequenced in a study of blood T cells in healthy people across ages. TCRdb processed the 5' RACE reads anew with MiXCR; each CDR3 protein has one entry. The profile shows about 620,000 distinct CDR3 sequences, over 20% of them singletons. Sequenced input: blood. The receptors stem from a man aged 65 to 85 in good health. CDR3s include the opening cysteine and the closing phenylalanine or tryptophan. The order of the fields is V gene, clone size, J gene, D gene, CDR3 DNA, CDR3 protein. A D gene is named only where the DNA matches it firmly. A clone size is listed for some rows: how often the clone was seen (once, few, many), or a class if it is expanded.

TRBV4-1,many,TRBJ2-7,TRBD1,TGCGCCAGCAGCCGTGGGACAGCCTACGAGCAGTACTTC,CASSRGTAYEQYF
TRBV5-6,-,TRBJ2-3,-,TGTGCCAGCAGCTCTTGGACCTACTTGGGGGCAGATACGCAGTATTTT,CASSSWTYLGADTQYF
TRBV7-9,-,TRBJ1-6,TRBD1,TGTGCCAGCAGCGCGGGACAGCCCCTCCACTTT,CASSAGQPLHF
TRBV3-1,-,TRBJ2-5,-,TGTGCCAGCAGCCGATCGCAGTCGAGACAGACCCAGACCCAGTACTTC,CASSRSQSRQTQTQYF
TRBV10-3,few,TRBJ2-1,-,TGTGCCATCAGTGAGTCAGGGTCTAGTCTCTCCTACAATGAGCAGTTCTTC,CAISESGSSLSYNEQFF
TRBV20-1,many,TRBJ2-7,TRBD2,TGCAGTGCTAGAGATCCAGCGGGGAACCTCTACGAGCAGTACTTC,CSARDPAGNLYEQYF
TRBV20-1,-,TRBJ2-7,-,TGCAGTGCTGAGGGGGAAACCTACGAGCAGTACTTC,CSAEGETYEQYF
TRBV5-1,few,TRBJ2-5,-,TGCGCCAGCAGCTCGGAAACAGGGCGGGAGACCCAGTACTTC,CASSSETGRETQYF
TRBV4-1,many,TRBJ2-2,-,TGCGCCAGCAGCCAAGGACTAGCGAACACCGGGGAGCTGTTTTTT,CASSQGLANTGELFF
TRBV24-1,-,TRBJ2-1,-,TGTGCCACCAGTGGAGCGGAGGCCCCCAATGAGCAGTTCTTC,CATSGAEAPNEQFF
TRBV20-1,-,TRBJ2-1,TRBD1,TGCAGTGCTAGAGGACAGGGGGAAGCTGCCTACAATGAGCAGTTCTTC,CSARGQGEAAYNEQFF
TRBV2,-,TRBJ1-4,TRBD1,TGTGCCAGCGACAGGGGCCGTGAAAAACTGTTTTTT,CASDRGREKLFF
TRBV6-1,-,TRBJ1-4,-,TGTGCCAGCCAGAGAATTCCAGCTAATGAAAAACTGTTTTTT,CASQRIPANEKLFF
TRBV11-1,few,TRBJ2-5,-,TGTGCCAGCAGCTTAAGACAGTCCCTTTATCAAGAGACCCAGTACTTC,CASSLRQSLYQETQYF
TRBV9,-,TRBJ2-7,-,TGTGCCAGCAGCGTAGCTGTCGTTGGGGTCCACGAGCAGTACTTC,CASSVAVVGVHEQYF
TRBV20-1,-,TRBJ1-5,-,TGCAGTGCTAGAGGGCTCGATTATAGCAATCAGCCCCAGCATTTT,CSARGLDYSNQPQHF
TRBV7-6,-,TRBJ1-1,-,TGTGCCAGCAGCCCCGGGGGGTTGCGAACGACTGAAGCTTTCTTT,CASSPGGLRTTEAFF
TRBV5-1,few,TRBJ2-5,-,TGCGCCAGCAGCTTGGGAGGGGAACCTGACGAGACCCAGTACTTC,CASSLGGEPDETQYF
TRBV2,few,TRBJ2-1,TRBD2,TGTGCCAGCAGCCCCGAGGCTAGCGGGAGTAATGAGCAGTTCTTC,CASSPEASGSNEQFF
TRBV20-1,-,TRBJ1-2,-,TGCAGTGCTAGTGATCGTTGGGGGGTTGAGGGCTATGGCTACACCTTC,CSASDRWGVEGYGYTF
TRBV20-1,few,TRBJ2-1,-,TGCAGTGCTAGAGATAGCCGGGGACCATACAATGAGCAGTTCTTC,CSARDSRGPYNEQFF
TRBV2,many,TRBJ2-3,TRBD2,TGTGCCAGCAGTCGGAGACTAGCGGGAACCACAGATACGCAGTATTTT,CASSRRLAGTTDTQYF
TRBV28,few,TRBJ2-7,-,TGTGCCACCCAGCTTCGGACACCATACGAGCAGTACTTC,CATQLRTPYEQYF
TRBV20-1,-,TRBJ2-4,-,TGCAGTGCTAGAGAGGACTCTTTCAAAAACATTCAGTACTTC,CSAREDSFKNIQYF
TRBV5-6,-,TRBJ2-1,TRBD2,TGTGCCAGCAGCTTGTGGCTAGCGGGAGTGGATGAGCAGTTCTTC,CASSLWLAGVDEQFF
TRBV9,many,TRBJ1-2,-,TGTGCCAGCAGCGTAGATGGCCAGGGTGGCTACACCTTC,CASSVDGQGGYTF
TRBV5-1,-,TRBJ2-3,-,TGCGCCAGCAGCTGGGCTTTCACTTTGGCCACAAATACGCAGTATTTT,CASSWAFTLATNTQYF
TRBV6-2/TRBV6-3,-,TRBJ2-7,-,TGTGCCAGCAGTTCCTTTGGCGGGGTCTCCTACGAGCAGTACTTC,CASSSFGGVSYEQYF
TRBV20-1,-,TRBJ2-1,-,TGCAGTGCTAGTCCCCAGGTTGATGAGCAGTTCTTC,CSASPQVDEQFF
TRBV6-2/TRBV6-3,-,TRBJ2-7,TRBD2,TGTGCCAGCAGTTACTCGGCTAGCGGGAGTTCCTACGAGCAGTACTTC,CASSYSASGSSYEQYF
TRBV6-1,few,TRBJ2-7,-,TGTGCCAGCAGTGTCCCAAGCTCCTACGAGCAGTACTTC,CASSVPSSYEQYF
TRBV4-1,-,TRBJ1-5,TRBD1,TGCGCCAGCAGCCAACCGGGACAGGGGTACCCTCAGCCCCAGCATTTT,CASSQPGQGYPQPQHF
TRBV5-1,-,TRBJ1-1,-,TGCGCCAGCAGCTTGGCCGCGGGGGCCATGGCTGAAGCTTTCTTT,CASSLAAGAMAEAFF
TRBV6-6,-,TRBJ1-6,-,TGTGCCAGCAGTTACGGTGCGGGTGGTAATTCACCCCTCCACTTT,CASSYGAGGNSPLHF
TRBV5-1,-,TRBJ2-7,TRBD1,TGCGCCAGCAGCTTAAGAGGGGACAGTTTCTACGAGCAGTACTTC,CASSLRGDSFYEQYF
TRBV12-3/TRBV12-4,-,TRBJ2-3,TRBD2,TGTGCCAGCAGAGCTGGGACTAGCGGGAGGTCAGCAGATACGCAATATTTT,CASRAGTSGRSADTQYF
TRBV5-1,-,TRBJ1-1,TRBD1,TGCGCCAGCAGCTTGGGTTCAGGGGGGCAAGCTTTCTTT,CASSLGSGGQAFF
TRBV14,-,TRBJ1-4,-,TGTGCCAGCAGCCAAGCACAGGGATTGTTTTTT,CASSQAQGLFF
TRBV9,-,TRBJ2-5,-,TGTGCCAGCAGCCCATCGGTGTTAGGAGAGACCCAGTACTTC,CASSPSVLGETQYF
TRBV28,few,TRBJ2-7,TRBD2,TGTGCCAGCAGTTTGTTTTGGGAGGGGAGGCAGTACTTC,CASSLFWEGRQYF
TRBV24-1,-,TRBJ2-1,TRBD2,TGTGCCACCAGTGATTCCAGGCGGGACTACCACTACAATGAGCAGTTCTTC,CATSDSRRDYHYNEQFF
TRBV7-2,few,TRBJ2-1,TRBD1,TGTGCCAGCAGCTTAGCCTCCGGACAGGGGTACAATGAGCAGTTCTTC,CASSLASGQGYNEQFF
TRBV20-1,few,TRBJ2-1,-,TGCAGTGCAAATCCGGGACTGTACAATGAGCAGTTCTTC,CSANPGLYNEQFF
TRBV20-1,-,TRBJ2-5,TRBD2,TGCAGTGCTAGCCTGGGAGGGGTAGAGACCCAGTACTTC,CSASLGGVETQYF
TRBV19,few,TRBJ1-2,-,TGTGCCAGTAGTAGGAATGCGGGGGAAAGATATGGCTACACCTTC,CASSRNAGERYGYTF
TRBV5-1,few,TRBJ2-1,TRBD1,TGCGCCAGCAGACCTACAGGGGTGGGTGAGCAGTTCTTC,CASRPTGVGEQFF
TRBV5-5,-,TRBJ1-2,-,TGTGCCAGCAGCGAACGGGGGGATGGCTATGGCTACACCTTC,CASSERGDGYGYTF
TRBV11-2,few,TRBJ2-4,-,TGTGCCAGCAGCTTAGAATCGGCAGGGTGGAACATTCAGTACTTC,CASSLESAGWNIQYF
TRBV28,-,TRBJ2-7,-,TGTGCCAGCAGTGGGGCGGCCCGAGAAAACTCCTACGAGCAGTACTTC,CASSGAARENSYEQYF
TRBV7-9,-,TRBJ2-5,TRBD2,TGTGCCAGCAGCTTAGCAGTACTAGCGGGAGGTCGGGAGACCCGGTACTTC,CASSLAVLAGGRETRYF